This is a list of T cell receptor beta chains from one sample in a study of a mutant IDH1 vaccine in newly diagnosed glioma. Assay used: immunoSEQ multiplex PCR; TCRdb lists only in-frame clones, some missing. The sample lists tens of thousands of clones, roughly 89% occurring once. The source material was PBMCs, sampled from a glioma patient treated with radiotherapy, temozolomide or both. Every receptor here comes from a man aged 35 to 55 with glioma. The CDR3 runs from the conserved cysteine through the conserved F or W. Fields, in order: D gene, V gene, clone size, J gene, CDR3 protein, CDR3 DNA. A D gene is named only where the DNA matches it firmly. Only some rows state a clone size, as once, few, many or a class for expanded clones.

NA,TRBV5-8,NA,TRBJ2-7,CASSKRSGQGYEQYF,TGTGCCAGCAGCAAAAGGAGCGGCCAAGGCTACGAGCAGTACTTC
TRBD2,TRBV7-8,few,TRBJ2-7,CASSRLTSGSEQYF,TGTGCCAGCAGCCGATTGACTAGCGGGAGCGAGCAGTACTTC
TRBD2,TRBV4-1,NA,TRBJ2-1,CASSQGSLAGAYNEQFF,TGCGCCAGCAGCCAAGGCTCGCTAGCGGGAGCCTACAATGAGCAGTTCTTC
NA,TRBV19,NA,TRBJ1-4,CASSFTAPREEKLFF,TGTGCCAGTAGTTTTACGGCCCCAAGAGAGGAAAAACTGTTTTTT
TRBD2,TRBV5-1,NA,TRBJ2-5,CASSLGLAVQETQYF,TGCGCCAGCAGCTTGGGGCTAGCGGTGCAAGAGACCCAGTACTTC
NA,TRBV2,once,TRBJ1-5,CASSEGLSPNQPQHF,TGTGCCAGCAGTGAAGGTTTGTCCCCCAATCAGCCCCAGCATTTT
TRBD2,TRBV29-1,NA,TRBJ2-3,CSPSGGAADTQYF,TGCAGCCCAAGCGGGGGGGCCGCAGATACGCAGTATTTT
NA,TRBV5-4,NA,TRBJ1-1,CASSGREDTEAFF,TGTGCCAGCAGCGGCCGGGAGGACACTGAAGCTTTCTTT
NA,TRBV27,NA,TRBJ2-1,CASSLIVYRGGNEQFF,TGTGCCAGCAGTTTAATAGTGTACAGGGGGGGGAATGAGCAGTTCTTC
NA,TRBV7-7,once,TRBJ2-6,CASSPDNSGANVLTF,TGTGCCAGCAGCCCCGACAATTCTGGGGCCAACGTCCTGACTTTC
NA,TRBV6-6,NA,TRBJ1-2,CASSYGSQESGYTF,TGTGCCAGCAGTTACGGGTCCCAGGAAAGTGGCTACACCTTC
NA,TRBV25-1,NA,TRBJ2-7,CASSDPLGISYEQYF,TGTGCCAGCAGTGACCCGCTGGGAATCTCCTACGAGCAGTACTTC
NA,TRBV19,NA,TRBJ1-4,CASSTTGRNEKLFF,TGTGCCAGTAGTACCACAGGACGGAATGAAAAACTGTTTTTT
NA,TRBV11-3,NA,TRBJ2-7,CASSLEQTGEQYF,TGTGCCAGCAGCTTAGAGCAGACCGGGGAGCAGTACTTC
NA,TRBV29-1,NA,TRBJ2-2,CSVEDWGETGELFF,TGCAGCGTTGAAGATTGGGGAGAAACCGGGGAGCTGTTTTTT
NA,TRBV27,NA,TRBJ1-5,CASSLREGNQPQHF,TGTGCCAGCAGTTTAAGGGAGGGCAATCAGCCCCAGCATTTT
TRBD1,TRBV10-3,NA,TRBJ2-2,CAIGNRGESGELFF,TGTGCCATCGGGAACAGGGGGGAATCCGGGGAGCTGTTTTTT
NA,TRBV9,NA,TRBJ2-1,CASSVLSGDNEQFF,TGTGCCAGCAGCGTATTGTCAGGGGACAATGAGCAGTTCTTC
NA,TRBV7-3,NA,TRBJ2-7,CASSSGSSYEQYF,TGTGCCAGCAGCTCCGGGAGCTCCTACGAGCAGTACTTC
NA,TRBV15,once,TRBJ2-2,CATSRDLGGGELFF,TGTGCCACCAGCAGAGATCTAGGCGGCGGGGAGCTGTTTTTT
TRBD2,TRBV7-2,NA,TRBJ2-5,CASSRGGAETQYF,TGTGCCAGCAGCCGGGGGGGGGCCGAGACCCAGTACTTC
NA,TRBV7-2,NA,TRBJ2-1,CASSLMQATQFF,TGTGCCAGCAGCTTAATGCAGGCCACTCAGTTCTTC
TRBD2,TRBV9,NA,TRBJ2-1,CASSVAPTSGKNEQFF,TGTGCCAGCAGCGTAGCTCCCACTAGCGGGAAGAATGAGCAGTTCTTC
NA,TRBV29-1,NA,TRBJ2-7,CSVASSSYEQYF,TGCAGCGTTGCCTCGAGCTCCTACGAGCAGTACTTC
NA,TRBV9,NA,TRBJ1-3,CASSVVPGPNSGNTIYF,TGTGCCAGCAGCGTAGTGCCGGGACCGAACTCTGGAAACACCATATATTTT
NA,TRBV5-1,NA,TRBJ2-1,CASSLGTQYNEQFF,TGCGCCAGCAGCCTCGGGACCCAGTACAATGAGCAGTTCTTC
NA,TRBV7-9,few,TRBJ1-2,CASSSPDWGARDSTF,TGTGCCAGCAGCTCGCCCGACTGGGGGGCGCGGGATTCGACCTTC
NA,TRBV5-1,NA,TRBJ1-5,CASSWDPSNQPQHF,TGCGCCAGCAGCTGGGACCCTAGCAATCAGCCCCAGCATTTT
TRBD2,TRBV11-3,NA,TRBJ2-1,CASSLRGTGGNEQFF,TGTGCCAGCAGCCTTCGGGGCACGGGGGGCAATGAGCAGTTCTTC